The entry below gives a single TCR beta chain sequence along with its context. Its target is not known. This entry is derived from a study of CD8 T cells in ankylosing spondylitis. In TCRdb, the 5' RACE reads were re-called with MiXCR into one record per CDR3 protein. The sample lists a few hundred thousand distinct CDR3 sequences; approximately 20% were seen once. V gave up 3 bases and J gave up 5 bases, with 13 bases separating them. The CDR3 runs to 13 residues. Germline V CDR1 and CDR2: SQVTM, ANQGSEA. Study-wide points: Characteristic of ankylosing spondylitis blood, it appeared, was a TCR beta motif comprising several highly homologous variants.

The sample consisted of blood, either unsorted or a sorted T cell fraction (not recorded which). V and J are TRBV29-1 and TRBJ2-5; D is unclear. This clonotype was obtained from a male donor with ankylosing spondylitis. DNA for the CDR3: TGCAGCGTTGATGGCACCGGTGGGGAGACCCAGTACTTC. Residues: CSVDGTGGETQYF.